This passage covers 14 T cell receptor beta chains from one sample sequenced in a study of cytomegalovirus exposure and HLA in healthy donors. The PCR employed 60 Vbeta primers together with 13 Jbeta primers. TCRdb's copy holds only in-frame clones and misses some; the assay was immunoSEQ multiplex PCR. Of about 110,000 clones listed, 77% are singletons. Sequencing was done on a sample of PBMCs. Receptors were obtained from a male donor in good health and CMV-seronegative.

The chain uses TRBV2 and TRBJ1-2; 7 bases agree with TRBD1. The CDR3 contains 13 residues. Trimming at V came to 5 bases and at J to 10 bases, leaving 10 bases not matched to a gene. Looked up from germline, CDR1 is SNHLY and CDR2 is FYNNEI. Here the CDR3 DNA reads TGTGCCAGCAGTTACCGCGGACAGGATGACTACACCTTC. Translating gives CASSYRGQDDYTF.

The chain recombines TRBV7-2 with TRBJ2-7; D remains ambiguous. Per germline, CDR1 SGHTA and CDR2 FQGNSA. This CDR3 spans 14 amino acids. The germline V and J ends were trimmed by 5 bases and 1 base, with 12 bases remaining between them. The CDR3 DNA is TGTGCCAGCAGCCCTCTAAGTCGGTCCTACGAGCAGTACTTC. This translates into CASSPLSRSYEQYF.

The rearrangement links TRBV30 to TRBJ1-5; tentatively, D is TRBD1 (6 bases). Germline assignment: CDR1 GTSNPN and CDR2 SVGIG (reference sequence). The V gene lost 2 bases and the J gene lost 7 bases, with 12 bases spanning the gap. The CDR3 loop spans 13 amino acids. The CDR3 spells CAWSPQGWQPQHF. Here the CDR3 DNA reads TGTGCCTGGAGTCCACAGGGATGGCAGCCCCAGCATTTT.

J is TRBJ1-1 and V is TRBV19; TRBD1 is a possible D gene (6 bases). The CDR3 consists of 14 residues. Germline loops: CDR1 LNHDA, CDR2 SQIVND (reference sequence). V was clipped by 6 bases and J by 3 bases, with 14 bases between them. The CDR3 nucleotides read TGTGCCAGTAGAGGGGGGGGGCTGGACACTGAAGCTTTCTTT. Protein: CASRGGGLDTEAFF.

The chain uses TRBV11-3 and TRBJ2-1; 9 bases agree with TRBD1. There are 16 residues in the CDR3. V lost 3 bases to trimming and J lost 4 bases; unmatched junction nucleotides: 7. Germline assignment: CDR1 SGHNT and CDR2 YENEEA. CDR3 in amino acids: CASSLAGDRAYNEQFF. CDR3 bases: TGTGCCAGCAGCTTGGCAGGGGACAGGGCTTACAATGAGCAGTTCTTC.

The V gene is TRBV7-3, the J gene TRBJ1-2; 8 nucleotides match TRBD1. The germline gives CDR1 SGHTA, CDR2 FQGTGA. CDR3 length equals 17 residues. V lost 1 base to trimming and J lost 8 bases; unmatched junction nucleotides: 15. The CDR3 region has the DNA TGTGCCAGCAGCTTAAGCCCGGGGGGACAGGCCAATGGGGGCTACACCTTC. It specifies CASSLSPGGQANGGYTF. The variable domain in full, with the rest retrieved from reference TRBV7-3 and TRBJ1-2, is GAGVSQTPSNKVTEKGKYVELRCDPISGHTALYWYRQSLGQGPEFLIYFQGTGAADDSGLPNDRFFAVRPEGSVSTLKIQRTERGDSAVYLCASSLSPGGQANGGYTFGSGTRLTVV.

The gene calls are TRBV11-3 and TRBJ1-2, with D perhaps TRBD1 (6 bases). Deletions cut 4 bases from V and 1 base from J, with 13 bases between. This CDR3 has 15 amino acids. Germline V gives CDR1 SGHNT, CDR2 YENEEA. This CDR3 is CASSYWTDYNYGYTF. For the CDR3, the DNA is TGTGCCAGCAGCTACTGGACAGACTATAACTATGGCTACACCTTC. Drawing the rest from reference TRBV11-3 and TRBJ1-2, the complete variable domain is EAGVVQSPRYKIIEKKQPVAFWCNPISGHNTLYWYLQNLGQGPELLIRYENEEAVDDSQLPKDRFSAERLKGVDSTLKIQPAELGDSAVYLCASSYWTDYNYGYTFGSGTRLTVV.

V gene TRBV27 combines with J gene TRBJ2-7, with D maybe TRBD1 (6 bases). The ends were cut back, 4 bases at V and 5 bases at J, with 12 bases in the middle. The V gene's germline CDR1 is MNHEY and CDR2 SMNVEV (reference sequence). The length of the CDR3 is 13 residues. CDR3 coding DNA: TGTGCCAGCAGTTCAGGGGTCAGGAACGAGCAGTACTTC. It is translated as CASSSGVRNEQYF.

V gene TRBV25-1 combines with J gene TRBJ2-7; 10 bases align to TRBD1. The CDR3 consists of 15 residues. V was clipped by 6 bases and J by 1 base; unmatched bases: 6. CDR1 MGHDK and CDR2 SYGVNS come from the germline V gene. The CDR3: CASSRGDRGSYEQYF. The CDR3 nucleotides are TGTGCCAGCAGCAGGGGGGACAGGGGATCCTACGAGCAGTACTTC.

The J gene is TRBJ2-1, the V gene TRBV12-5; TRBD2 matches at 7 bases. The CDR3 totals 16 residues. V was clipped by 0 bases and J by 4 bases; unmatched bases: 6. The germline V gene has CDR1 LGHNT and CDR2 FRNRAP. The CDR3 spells CASGLVMWEGYNEQFF. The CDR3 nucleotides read TGTGCTAGTGGTTTGGTAATGTGGGAGGGATACAATGAGCAGTTCTTC.

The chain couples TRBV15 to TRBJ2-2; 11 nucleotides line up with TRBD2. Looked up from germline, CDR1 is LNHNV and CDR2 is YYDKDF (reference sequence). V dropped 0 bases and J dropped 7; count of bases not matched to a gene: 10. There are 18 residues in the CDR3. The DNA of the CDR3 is TGTGCCACCAGCAGAGATGACCTAGCGGGAGGAGCGAACGGGGAGCTGTTTTTT. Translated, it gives CATSRDDLAGGANGELFF.

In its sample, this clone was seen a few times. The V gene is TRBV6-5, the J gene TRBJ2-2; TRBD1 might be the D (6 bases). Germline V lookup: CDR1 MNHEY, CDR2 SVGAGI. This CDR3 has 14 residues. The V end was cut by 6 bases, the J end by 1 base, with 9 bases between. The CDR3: CASRRDMNTGELFF. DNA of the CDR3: TGTGCCAGCAGACGGGACATGAACACCGGGGAGCTGTTTTTT.

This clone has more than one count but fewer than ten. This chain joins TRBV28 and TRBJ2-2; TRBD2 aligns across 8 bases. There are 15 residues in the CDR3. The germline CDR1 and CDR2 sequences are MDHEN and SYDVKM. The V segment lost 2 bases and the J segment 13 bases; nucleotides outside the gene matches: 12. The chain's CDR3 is CASSLMGSGIGWLFF. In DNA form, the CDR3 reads TGTGCCAGCAGTTTAATGGGTAGCGGGATAGGATGGCTGTTTTTT. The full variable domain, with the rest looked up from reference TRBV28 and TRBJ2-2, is DVKVTQSSRYLVKRTGEKVFLECVQDMDHENMFWYRQDPGLGLRLIYFSYDVKMKEKGDIPEGYSVSREKKERFSLILESASTNQTSMYLCASSLMGSGIGWLFFGEGSRLTVL.

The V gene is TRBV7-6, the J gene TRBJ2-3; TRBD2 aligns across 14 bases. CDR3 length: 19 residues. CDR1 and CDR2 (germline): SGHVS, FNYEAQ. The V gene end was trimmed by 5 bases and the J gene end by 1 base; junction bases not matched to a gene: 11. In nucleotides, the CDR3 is TGTGCCAGCAGCCCGACGACTAGCGGGAGGGGTTTGGGCACAGATACGCAGTATTTT. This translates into CASSPTTSGRGLGTDTQYF.